This T cell receptor (beta chain) comes out of a study of cytomegalovirus exposure and HLA in healthy donors. Study overall: T cells numbering around 190 million yielded 117 million unique TCR beta sequences in an earlier analysis.

The donors (healthy individuals) were bone marrow donors. 13 Jbeta primers and 60 Vbeta primers were used for the PCR. Clones were sequenced by immunoSEQ multiplex PCR, and TCRdb holds only the in-frame ones, with some missing. The table includes about 110,000 clones, roughly 70% detected once. CDR3 length equals 11 residues. Per the germline V gene, CDR1 is MNHNY and CDR2 is SVGAGI (reference sequence). V was cut by 5 bases and J by 6 bases, with 8 bases left in between. Sequencing was performed on PBMCs. V is TRBV6-6 and J is TRBJ2-7; D uncertain. The receptor comes from a woman in her 40s in good health and CMV-seropositive. CDR3 sequence reads: CASSPVREQYF. In DNA, the CDR3 is TGTGCCAGCAGTCCCGTCCGCGAGCAGTACTTC.